Given below is one T cell receptor (beta chain) in context. The data originate from a study of T cells in Graves' hyperthyroidism and ophthalmopathy. Regions amplified from RNA transcripts were the TCR beta CDR3 regions. During a first-round RT-PCR of the TCR CDR3, the HTBI primer set was used. One entry per CDR3 protein, called by TCRdb with MiXCR from the multiplex PCR reads. The sample lists approximately 560,000 distinct CDR3 sequences; around 16% were seen once. CDR1 is DFQATT, CDR2 SNEGSKA, per germline (reference sequence). Trimming at V came to 4 bases and at J to 5 bases, leaving 8 bases not matched to a gene. This CDR3 has 14 residues.

Sequenced: blood. The rearrangement joins TRBV20-1 to TRBJ1-1; 9 positions match TRBD1. This TCR was recovered from a woman under 40 with Graves' hyperthyroidism. The CDR3 coding sequence is TGCAGTGCTACGCAAAACAGGGGGCGGACTGAAGCTTTCTTT. Translating it yields CSATQNRGRTEAFF.